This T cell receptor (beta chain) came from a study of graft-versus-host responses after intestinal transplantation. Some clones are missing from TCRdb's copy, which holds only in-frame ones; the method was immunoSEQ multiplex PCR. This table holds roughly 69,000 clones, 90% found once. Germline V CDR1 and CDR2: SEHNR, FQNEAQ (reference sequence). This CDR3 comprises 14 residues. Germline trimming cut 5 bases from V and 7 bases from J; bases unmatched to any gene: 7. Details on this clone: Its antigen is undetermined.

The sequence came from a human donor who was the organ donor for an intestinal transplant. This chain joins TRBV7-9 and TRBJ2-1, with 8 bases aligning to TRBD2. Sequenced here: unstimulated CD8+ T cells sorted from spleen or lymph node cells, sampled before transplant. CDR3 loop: CASSLRTSWNEQFF. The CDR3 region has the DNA TGTGCCAGCAGCCTCAGGACTAGCTGGAATGAGCAGTTCTTC.